These T cell receptor beta chains were read from a single sample in a study of early T cells in non-severe SARS-CoV-2 infection. In TCRdb, the 5' RACE reads were re-called with MiXCR into one record per CDR3 protein. The sample consists of about 37,000 distinct CDR3 sequences, approximately 8% of them appearing once. This specimen was whole blood, taken at baseline. The receptors here all came from an adult who was a healthcare worker with PCR-confirmed SARS-CoV-2 infection or an uninfected control (not recorded which). CDR3s include the opening cysteine and the closing phenylalanine or tryptophan. Only some rows state a clone size, as once, few, many or a class for expanded clones.

J gene: TRBJ1-5; clone size: many; V gene: TRBV12-3/TRBV12-4; CDR3 protein: CASSLGSPGGLDQPQHF
J gene: TRBJ2-5; clone size: few; V gene: TRBV30; CDR3 protein: CAWSFNQETQYF
J gene: TRBJ1-1; clone size: few; V gene: TRBV11-3; CDR3 protein: CASSPQGSREAFF
J gene: TRBJ2-1; clone size: NA; V gene: TRBV20-1; CDR3 protein: CSASRLAGAYNEQFF
J gene: TRBJ2-2; clone size: few; V gene: TRBV10-3; CDR3 protein: CAISESMAGATGELFF
J gene: TRBJ2-1; clone size: many; V gene: TRBV11-2; CDR3 protein: CASSWSRNNEQFF
J gene: TRBJ2-4; clone size: NA; V gene: TRBV7-8; CDR3 protein: CASSLDVDLAKNIQYF
J gene: TRBJ2-6; clone size: many; V gene: TRBV4-3; CDR3 protein: CASSQERGGTSGANVLTF
J gene: TRBJ1-1; clone size: many; V gene: TRBV11-2; CDR3 protein: CASSLDIRARNTEAFF
J gene: TRBJ1-1; clone size: few; V gene: TRBV28; CDR3 protein: CASSNLRGRGTEAFF
J gene: TRBJ1-6; clone size: many; V gene: TRBV5-4; CDR3 protein: CASSTPEYSPLHF
J gene: TRBJ2-3; clone size: many; V gene: TRBV12-3/TRBV12-4; CDR3 protein: CASSITDTQYF
J gene: TRBJ2-6; clone size: many; V gene: TRBV6-6; CDR3 protein: CASSLWGDRVSGANVLTF
J gene: TRBJ2-7; clone size: many; V gene: TRBV11-2; CDR3 protein: CASSLSDPYEQYF
J gene: TRBJ2-1; clone size: NA; V gene: TRBV9; CDR3 protein: CASSVGRGIYNEQFF
J gene: TRBJ1-4; clone size: NA; V gene: TRBV7-6; CDR3 protein: CASSSLTGGNEKLFF
J gene: TRBJ2-3; clone size: few; V gene: TRBV12-3/TRBV12-4; CDR3 protein: CASSPTNSDTQYF
J gene: TRBJ2-1; clone size: NA; V gene: TRBV4-3; CDR3 protein: CASSQEAQGAYNEQFF
J gene: TRBJ1-4; clone size: NA; V gene: TRBV5-6; CDR3 protein: CASSFSGVREKLFF
J gene: TRBJ2-7; clone size: NA; V gene: TRBV18; CDR3 protein: CASSPSTGSPYEQYF
J gene: TRBJ2-7; clone size: many; V gene: TRBV7-8; CDR3 protein: CASSVADREQYF
J gene: TRBJ1-1; clone size: NA; V gene: TRBV29-1; CDR3 protein: CSARDRAEAFF
J gene: TRBJ2-1; clone size: many; V gene: TRBV5-4; CDR3 protein: CASSLVLAGEQFF
J gene: TRBJ1-5; clone size: many; V gene: TRBV15; CDR3 protein: CATSSRPNQPQHF
J gene: TRBJ2-7; clone size: NA; V gene: TRBV20-1; CDR3 protein: CSAFSGGSSYEQYF
J gene: TRBJ1-3; clone size: once; V gene: TRBV6-5; CDR3 protein: CASSYQRTGSGNTIYF
J gene: TRBJ1-5; clone size: NA; V gene: TRBV29-1; CDR3 protein: CSVEGTRGGPQHF
J gene: TRBJ2-7; clone size: NA; V gene: TRBV5-6; CDR3 protein: CASSLMGEQYF
J gene: TRBJ2-7; clone size: NA; V gene: TRBV24-1; CDR3 protein: CATSATGAGEQYF
J gene: TRBJ1-1; clone size: few; V gene: TRBV18; CDR3 protein: CASSGARNTEAFF
J gene: TRBJ1-1; clone size: many; V gene: TRBV2; CDR3 protein: CASSGQGRNTEAFF
J gene: TRBJ2-1; clone size: many; V gene: TRBV11-2; CDR3 protein: CASSDYNEQFF
J gene: TRBJ1-2; clone size: few; V gene: TRBV19; CDR3 protein: CASTHRAFDGYTF
J gene: TRBJ1-4; clone size: few; V gene: TRBV10-3; CDR3 protein: CAISAGTGGNEKLFF
J gene: TRBJ1-1; clone size: few; V gene: TRBV20-1; CDR3 protein: CSARGLAGGLAEAFF
J gene: TRBJ2-5; clone size: NA; V gene: TRBV6-5; CDR3 protein: CASSSPSGGQETQYF
J gene: TRBJ1-5; clone size: many; V gene: TRBV20-1; CDR3 protein: CSAVSSGQPQHF
J gene: TRBJ2-1; clone size: NA; V gene: TRBV5-5; CDR3 protein: CASSLAGFMGAEQFF
J gene: TRBJ2-7; clone size: NA; V gene: TRBV4-3; CDR3 protein: CASSQDIGSRSSYEQYF
J gene: TRBJ2-7; clone size: many; V gene: TRBV4-1; CDR3 protein: CASSQDPMVNYEQYF
J gene: TRBJ2-3; clone size: many; V gene: TRBV10-2; CDR3 protein: CASSETSSGVLYTQYF
J gene: TRBJ2-3; clone size: many; V gene: TRBV7-2; CDR3 protein: CASSPGLYTDTQYF
J gene: TRBJ2-3; clone size: many; V gene: TRBV7-6; CDR3 protein: CASSLAHGGIDTQYF
J gene: TRBJ2-5; clone size: NA; V gene: TRBV4-2; CDR3 protein: CASSQDWGREETQYF
J gene: TRBJ2-7; clone size: many; V gene: TRBV20-1; CDR3 protein: CSARDVADYEQYF
J gene: TRBJ1-1; clone size: many; V gene: TRBV6-2/TRBV6-3; CDR3 protein: CASVETGANTEAFF
J gene: TRBJ1-1; clone size: NA; V gene: TRBV4-3; CDR3 protein: CASSQDFSPAKNTEAFF
J gene: TRBJ1-4; clone size: many; V gene: TRBV10-2; CDR3 protein: CASSTRTYEKLFF
J gene: TRBJ2-7; clone size: NA; V gene: TRBV12-3/TRBV12-4; CDR3 protein: CASRPTGTSGYEQYF
J gene: TRBJ1-6; clone size: many; V gene: TRBV4-3; CDR3 protein: CASSQGRSSYNSPLHF
J gene: TRBJ2-5; clone size: few; V gene: TRBV11-2; CDR3 protein: CASSSSTSGYTRETQYF
J gene: TRBJ2-1; clone size: many; V gene: TRBV5-4; CDR3 protein: CASSPKGGGGGNEQFF
J gene: TRBJ1-2; clone size: medium-sized; V gene: TRBV4-2; CDR3 protein: CASSYGTNTYGYTF
J gene: TRBJ2-3; clone size: few; V gene: TRBV6-5; CDR3 protein: CLQQNRGTSTDTQYF